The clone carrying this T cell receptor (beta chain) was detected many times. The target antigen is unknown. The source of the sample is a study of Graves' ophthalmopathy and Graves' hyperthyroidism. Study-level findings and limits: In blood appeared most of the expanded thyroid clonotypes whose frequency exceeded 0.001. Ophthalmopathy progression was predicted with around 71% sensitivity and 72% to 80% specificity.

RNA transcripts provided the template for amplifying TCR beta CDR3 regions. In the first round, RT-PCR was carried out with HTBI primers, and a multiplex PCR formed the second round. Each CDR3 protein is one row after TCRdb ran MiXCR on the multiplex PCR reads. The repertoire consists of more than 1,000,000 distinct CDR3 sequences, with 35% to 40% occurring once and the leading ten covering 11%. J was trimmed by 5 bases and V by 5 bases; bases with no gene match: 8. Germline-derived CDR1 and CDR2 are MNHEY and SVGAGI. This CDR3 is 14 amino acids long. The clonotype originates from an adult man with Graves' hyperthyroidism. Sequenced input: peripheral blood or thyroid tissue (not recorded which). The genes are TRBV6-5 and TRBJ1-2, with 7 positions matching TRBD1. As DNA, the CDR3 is TGTGCCAGCAGTCCGACAGGGATCGGGTATGGCTACACCTTC. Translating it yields CASSPTGIGYGYTF.